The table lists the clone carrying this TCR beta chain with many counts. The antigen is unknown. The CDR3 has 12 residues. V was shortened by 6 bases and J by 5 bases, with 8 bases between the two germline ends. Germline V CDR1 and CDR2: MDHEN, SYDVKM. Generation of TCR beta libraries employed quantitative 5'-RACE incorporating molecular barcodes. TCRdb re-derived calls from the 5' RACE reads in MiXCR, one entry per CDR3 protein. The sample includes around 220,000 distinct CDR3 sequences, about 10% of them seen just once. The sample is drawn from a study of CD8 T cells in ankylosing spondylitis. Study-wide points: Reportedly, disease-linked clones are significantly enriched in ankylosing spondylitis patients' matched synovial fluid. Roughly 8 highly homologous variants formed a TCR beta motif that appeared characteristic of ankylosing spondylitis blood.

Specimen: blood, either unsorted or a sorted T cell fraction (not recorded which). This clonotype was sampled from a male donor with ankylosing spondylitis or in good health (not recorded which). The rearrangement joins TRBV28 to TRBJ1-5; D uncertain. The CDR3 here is CASRRWDQPQHF. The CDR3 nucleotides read TGTGCCAGCAGGAGGTGGGATCAGCCCCAGCATTTT.